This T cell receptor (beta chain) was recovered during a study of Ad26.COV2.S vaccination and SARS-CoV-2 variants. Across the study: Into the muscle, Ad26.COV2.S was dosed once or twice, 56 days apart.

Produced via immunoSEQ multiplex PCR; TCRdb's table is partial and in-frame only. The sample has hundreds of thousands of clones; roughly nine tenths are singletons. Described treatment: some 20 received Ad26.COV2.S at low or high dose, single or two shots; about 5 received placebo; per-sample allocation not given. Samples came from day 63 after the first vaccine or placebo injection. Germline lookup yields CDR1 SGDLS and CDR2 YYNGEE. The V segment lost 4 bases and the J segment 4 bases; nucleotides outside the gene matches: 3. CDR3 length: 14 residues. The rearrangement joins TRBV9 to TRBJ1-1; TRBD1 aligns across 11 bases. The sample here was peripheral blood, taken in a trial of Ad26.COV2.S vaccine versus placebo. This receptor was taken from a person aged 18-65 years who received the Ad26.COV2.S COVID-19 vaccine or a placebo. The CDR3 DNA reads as TGTGCCAGCAGCCCAGGACAGGGGGCCACTGAAGCTTTCTTT. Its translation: CASSPGQGATEAFF.